This is a list of T cell receptor beta chains from one sample in a study of CD8 T cells in Susac syndrome. TCRdb used MiXCR to reprocess the immunoSEQ multiplex PCR reads, holding one entry per CDR3 protein. The table has about 52,000 distinct CDR3 sequences, roughly 93% seen once; the top ten hold about 0.51%. Sequencing input: CD8+ T cells from PBMCs. The receptors were gathered from a human donor with multiple sclerosis. Each CDR3 is given without its conserved first and last residue. Part of the rows lack a size; the others show once, few, many or a class for expanded clones.

v_call	clone_size	j_call	cdr3_aa
TRBV7-9	NA	TRBJ1-4	ASSNKGDGERSEKLF
TRBV27	NA	TRBJ1-5	ASSLSGWYSNQPQH
TRBV6-4	NA	TRBJ2-1	ASSPSGGPSEQF
TRBV6-5	NA	TRBJ2-1	ASSYPGLAGVNEQF
TRBV7-8	NA	TRBJ2-5	ASSLGSGVQETQY
TRBV20-1	NA	TRBJ2-7	SARVLAGVYEQY
TRBV25-1	NA	TRBJ2-1	ASSPLVGTGGDEQF
TRBV2	NA	TRBJ2-7	ASSYGIYEQY
TRBV13	NA	TRBJ1-1	ASSDSRAEAF
TRBV6-5	few	TRBJ1-1	ASSYYGTGTEAF
TRBV5-4	NA	TRBJ2-7	ASSLGSQGYEQY
TRBV6-6	NA	TRBJ2-7	ASSQPDMGPYEQY
TRBV7-9	NA	TRBJ2-7	AGWDGSSYEQY
TRBV5-4	NA	TRBJ2-7	ASSSRDRAIYEQY
TRBV6-6	once	TRBJ2-1	ASSFGTEQF
TRBV6-2/TRBV6-3	NA	TRBJ2-2	ASEDTNTGELF
TRBV18	NA	TRBJ2-2	ASSPPIPVRSANTGELF
TRBV7-9	NA	TRBJ1-2	ASSLEHIYGYT
TRBV30	NA	TRBJ1-2	AWSVQLGRLPQEYT
TRBV30	NA	TRBJ2-7	AWSRDTHALEQY
TRBV7-6	NA	TRBJ1-1	ASSSGGPNTEAF
TRBV20-1	once	TRBJ1-2	SARDLMGDNYGYT
TRBV7-3	NA	TRBJ2-2	ASSLWGNTGELF
TRBV5-6	NA	TRBJ1-2	ASSAGTLVYGYT
TRBV28	NA	TRBJ2-7	ASSARPWWGDEQY
TRBV27	NA	TRBJ2-3	ASSWVSRTDTQY
TRBV3-1	NA	TRBJ2-2	ASSQDLGGVLVTGELF
TRBV27	once	TRBJ1-5	ASSFSGSNQPQH
TRBV6-2/TRBV6-3	NA	TRBJ2-2	ASSYSAGELF
TRBV4-3	NA	TRBJ1-4	ASSQGEGRETTNEKLF